The 6 T cell receptor beta chains reported below all come from one sample, sequenced in a study of tumor and adjacent non-tumor tissue in lung cancer. No cell sorting was done before RNA was extracted from the tissue. The library came from three nested PCR rounds adapted from ARM-PCR protocols. Via MiXCR, TCRdb re-called the multiplex PCR reads, giving one row per CDR3 protein. The sample lists over 100,000 distinct CDR3 sequences; roughly 80% were seen once. The sequenced sample was lung tumor tissue. These receptors were collected from a woman aged 55-70 years with non-small cell lung cancer.

A word on this clonotype: At one end, the junction sequence differs from germline, possibly due to a read error. The chain combines TRBV6-2 or TRBV6-3 with TRBJ2-1; TRBD2 aligns across 8 bases. This CDR3 region has 17 residues. Germline V CDR1 and CDR2: MNHEY, SVGEGT. The CDR3 nucleotides read TGTGCCATCACCAGTCCCGTTTTAGCGGGGAGGGACAATGAACAGTTCTTC. This gives the protein CAITSPVLAGRDNEQFF.

Comment on this clonotype: The CDR3 does not end in the conserved phenylalanine or tryptophan, so this is likely a read error. No DNA is shown, since the ends of the CDR3 on it are uncertain; the CDR3 is the one TCRdb lists. This chain links TRBV10-3 with TRBJ2-1; the tabulated D call, TRBD2, remains unverified against the DNA. The CDR3 is 14 residues long, counting both termini. From germline, CDR1 is ENHRY and CDR2 SYGVKD. The CDR3 loop reads CAISERGDLHEQFS.

Notes on this clonotype: A much more abundant neighbour one base away suggests this may be a read error. The conserved phenylalanine or tryptophan is not found at the CDR3 terminus, so this likely reflects a read error. The rearrangement uses TRBV20-1 and TRBJ2-7, with a tentative D call TRBD2 (5 bases). Trimming pared 5 bases from V and 5 bases from J, leaving 10 bases between. The CDR3 runs 11 residues. In germline, CDR1 is DFQATT, CDR2 SNEGSKA (reference sequence). The CDR3 nucleotides read TGCAGTGCTCCCTCAGCGGACGAGCAGTACCTC. This codes for CSAPSADEQYL.

The chain links TRBV11-2 to TRBJ2-5; the D call may be TRBD1 or TRBD2 (5 bases each). The germline gives CDR1 SGHAT, CDR2 FQNNGV. The length of the CDR3 is 14 residues. The V end lost 1 base, the J end lost 5 bases, and 11 bases lay between the germline ends. The DNA of the CDR3 is TGTGCCAGCAGCTTAGGAGGGGTTGATGAGACCCAGTACTTC. Translated: CASSLGGVDETQYF.

About this clonotype itself: This may stem from a read error, because a much larger clone lies one nucleotide away. V usage is TRBV4-2 and J usage is TRBJ2-1, with D tentatively TRBD1 or TRBD2 (5 bases each). The CDR3 sequence is 15 residues long. Germline V gene sequence: CDR1 LGHNA, CDR2 YNFKEQ. This CDR3 is CDSSPEGFSYNEQFF. The CDR3 nucleotides are TGTGACAGCAGCCCCGAGGGGTTCTCCTACAATGAGCAGTTCTTC.

This clonotype was detected only once. The chain joins TRBV5-1 to TRBJ1-3, with TRBD1 matching 8 bases. V trimming: 3 bases; J trimming: 4 bases; junction bases outside the gene matches: 6. Germline V lookup: CDR1 SGHRS, CDR2 YFSETQ. CDR3 length equals 15 residues. CDR3 DNA sequence: TGCGCCAGCAGCTCGACAGGGGCTTCGGGAAACACCATATATTTT. Its protein product is CASSSTGASGNTIYF.